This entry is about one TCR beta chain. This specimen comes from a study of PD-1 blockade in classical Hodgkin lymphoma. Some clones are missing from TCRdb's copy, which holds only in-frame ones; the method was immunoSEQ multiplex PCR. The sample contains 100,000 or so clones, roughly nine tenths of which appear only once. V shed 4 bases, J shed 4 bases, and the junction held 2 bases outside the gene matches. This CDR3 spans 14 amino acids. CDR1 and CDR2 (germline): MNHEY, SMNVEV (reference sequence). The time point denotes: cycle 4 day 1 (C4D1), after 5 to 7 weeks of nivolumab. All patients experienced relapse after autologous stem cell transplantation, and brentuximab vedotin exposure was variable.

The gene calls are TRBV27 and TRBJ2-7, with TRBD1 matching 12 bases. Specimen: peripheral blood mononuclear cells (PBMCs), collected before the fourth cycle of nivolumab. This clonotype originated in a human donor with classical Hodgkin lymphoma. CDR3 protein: CASSSGQGAYEQYF. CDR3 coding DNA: TGTGCCAGCAGTTCGGGACAGGGGGCTTACGAGCAGTACTTC.